This T cell receptor beta chain was identified during a study of T cells in Graves' hyperthyroidism and ophthalmopathy. Study outcomes and limitations: Blood also showed most of the thyroid clonotypes that were expanded above 0.001.

Clinicians diagnosed patients from clinical symptoms, serum thyroxine and TRAb, thyroid ultrasound and orbital computed tomography. It was 10 ml of fresh peripheral blood that supplied the PBMCs. Amplification of TCR beta CDR3 regions used RNA as the template. The TCR CDR3 first-round RT-PCR relied on the HTBI primer set. TCRdb recomputed calls from the multiplex PCR reads with MiXCR, one row per CDR3 protein. The profile shows fewer than 400,000 distinct CDR3 sequences, around 15% of them singletons. The CDR3 is 12 residues long. Trimming shortened V by 4 bases and J by 7 bases, and 13 bases separated the two germline ends. Germline CDR1 DFQATT, CDR2 SNEGSKA (reference sequence). In its sample, this clonotype was seen many times. Its antigen remains unknown.

The V call is TRBV20-1, the J call TRBJ1-1, with D hard to call. The source of this sequence is a man aged 50-60 years with Graves' ophthalmopathy. Sequenced: blood. CDR3 protein: CSATKGPIEAFF. Written as DNA, the CDR3 is TGCAGTGCTACCAAAGGGCCTATTGAAGCTTTCTTT.